This TCR beta chain was recovered during a study of T cells in Graves' hyperthyroidism and ophthalmopathy. This clonotype has a count of ten or more. What it binds is not known. Using RNA transcripts as the source, TCR beta CDR3 regions were amplified. TCR CDR3 regions were first amplified by RT-PCR with HTBI primers. Using its own MiXCR run on the multiplex PCR reads, TCRdb lists one record per CDR3 protein. The repertoire holds 550,000 to 700,000 distinct CDR3 sequences, with around 45% as singletons. Study-level findings and limits: A model of 13 V-J features distinguished ophthalmopathy from stable hyperthyroidism. The model's output predicted ophthalmopathy at a median of 6.5 months prior to onset.

CDR3 size: 14 residues. V trimming: 7 bases; J trimming: 11 bases; junction bases outside the gene matches: 13. Germline lookup yields CDR1 LNHNV and CDR2 YYDKDF (reference sequence). Source material: peripheral blood or thyroid tissue (not recorded which). The rearrangement uses TRBV15 and TRBJ2-3; 9 bases map to TRBD2. The TCR sequence derives from an adult woman with Graves' disease, either hyperthyroidism or ophthalmopathy (not recorded which). CDR3 nucleotide sequence: TGTGCCACCAACCGGGCTAGCGGGACGGGGAGGCAGTATTTT. It yields the protein CATNRASGTGRQYF.